This T cell receptor beta chain derives from a study of cytomegalovirus exposure and HLA in healthy donors. Overall study results and limits: Earlier analysis yielded a pattern in which most TCR beta V segments were productive about 90% or about 30% of the time. Among donors in an Asian-associated ancestry cluster, a later analysis reportedly found fewer N-insertions than the approximately 700-donor mean.

Primers included in the PCR were 60 Vbeta and 13 Jbeta primers. Some clones are missing from TCRdb's copy, which holds only in-frame ones; the method was immunoSEQ multiplex PCR. The repertoire holds about 120,000 clones, with 81% as singletons. On this clone itself: The antigen is not known.

The CDR3 extends over 14 amino acids. This TCR was sampled from a woman in her thirties or forties in good health and CMV-seronegative. The chain uses TRBV21-1 and TRBJ1-1; the D call in the table, TRBD1, was not verified against the DNA. TRBV21-1 is marked as a pseudogene. Sequenced input: PBMCs. The CDR3 loop is CASSKNRGPGEAFF. In nucleotides, the CDR3 is TGTGCCAGCAGCAAGAACAGGGGGCCGGGTGAAGCTTTCTTT.